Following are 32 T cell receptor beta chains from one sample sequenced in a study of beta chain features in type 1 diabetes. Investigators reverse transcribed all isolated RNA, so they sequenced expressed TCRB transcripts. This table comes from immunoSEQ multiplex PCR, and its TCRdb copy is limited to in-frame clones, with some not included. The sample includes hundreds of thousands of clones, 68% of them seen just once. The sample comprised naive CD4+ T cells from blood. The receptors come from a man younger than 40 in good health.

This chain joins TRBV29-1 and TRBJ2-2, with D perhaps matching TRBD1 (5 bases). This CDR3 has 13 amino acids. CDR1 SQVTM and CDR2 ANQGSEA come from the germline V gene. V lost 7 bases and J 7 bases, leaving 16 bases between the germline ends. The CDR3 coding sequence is TGCAGCGCAAGACAGAACTCCTACGGGGAGCTGTTTTTT. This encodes CSARQNSYGELFF.

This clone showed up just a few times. CDR3 bases: TGTGCCAGCAGGGTATGGGACAGGGAGATTGAAGCTTTCTTT. Protein product: CASRVWDREIEAFF. This chain uses TRBV7-9 with TRBJ1-1; TRBD1 matches 9 bases. After removal of 6 bases from V and 7 bases from J, the junction contained 9 bases not matched to a gene. Germline V gene lookup returns CDR1 SEHNR and CDR2 FQNEAQ (reference sequence). This CDR3 is built from 14 residues.

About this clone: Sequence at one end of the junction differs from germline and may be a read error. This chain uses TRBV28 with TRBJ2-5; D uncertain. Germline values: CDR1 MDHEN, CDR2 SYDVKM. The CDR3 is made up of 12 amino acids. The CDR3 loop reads CASSLLREAQYF. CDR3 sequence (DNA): TGTGCCAGCAGTTTACTTCGAGAGGCCCAGTACTTC.

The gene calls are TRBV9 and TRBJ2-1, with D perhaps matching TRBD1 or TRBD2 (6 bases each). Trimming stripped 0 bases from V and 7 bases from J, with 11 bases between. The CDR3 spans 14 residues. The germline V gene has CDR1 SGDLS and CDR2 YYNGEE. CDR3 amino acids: CASSVETGRNEQFF. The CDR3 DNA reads TGTGCCAGCAGCGTAGAAACAGGGAGGAATGAGCAGTTCTTC.

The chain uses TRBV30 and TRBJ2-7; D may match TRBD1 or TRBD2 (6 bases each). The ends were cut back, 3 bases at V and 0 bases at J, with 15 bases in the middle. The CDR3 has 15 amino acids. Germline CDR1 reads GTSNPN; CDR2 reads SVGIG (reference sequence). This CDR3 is CAWSRWRGSSYEQYF. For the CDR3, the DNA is TGTGCCTGGAGCCGCTGGAGGGGGAGCTCCTACGAGCAGTACTTC.

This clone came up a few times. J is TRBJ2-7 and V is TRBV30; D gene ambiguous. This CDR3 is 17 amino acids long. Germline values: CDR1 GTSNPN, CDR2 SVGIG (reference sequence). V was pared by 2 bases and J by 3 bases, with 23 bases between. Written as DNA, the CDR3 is TGTGCCTGGAGTCTAACCCCCCCCAGGCTAACTTTCTACGAGCAGTACTTC. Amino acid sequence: CAWSLTPPRLTFYEQYF.

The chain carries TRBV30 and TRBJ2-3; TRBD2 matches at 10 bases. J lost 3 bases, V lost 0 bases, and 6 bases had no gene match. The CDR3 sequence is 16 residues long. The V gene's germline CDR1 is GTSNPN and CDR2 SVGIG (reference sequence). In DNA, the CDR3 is TGTGCCTGGAGTGTTTCTAGGACTAGCGGTACAGATACGCAGTATTTT. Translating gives CAWSVSRTSGTDTQYF.

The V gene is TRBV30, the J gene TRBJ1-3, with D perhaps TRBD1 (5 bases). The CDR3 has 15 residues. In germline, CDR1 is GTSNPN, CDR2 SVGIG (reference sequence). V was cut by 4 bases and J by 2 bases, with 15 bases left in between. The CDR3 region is CAWTLNLGPGNTIYF. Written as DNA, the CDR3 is TGTGCCTGGACACTCAACCTGGGACCTGGAAACACCATATATTTT.

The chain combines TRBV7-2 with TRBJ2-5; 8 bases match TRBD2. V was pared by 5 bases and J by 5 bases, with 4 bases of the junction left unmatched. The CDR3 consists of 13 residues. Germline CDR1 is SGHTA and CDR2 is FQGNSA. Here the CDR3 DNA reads TGTGCCAGCAGCCGGGGGGGATCGGAGACCCAGTACTTC. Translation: CASSRGGSETQYF.

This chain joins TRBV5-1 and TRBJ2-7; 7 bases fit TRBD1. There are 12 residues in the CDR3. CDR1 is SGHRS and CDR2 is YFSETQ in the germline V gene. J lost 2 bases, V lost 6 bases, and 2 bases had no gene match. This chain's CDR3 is CASMGTAYEQYF. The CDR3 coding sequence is TGCGCCAGCATGGGGACAGCCTACGAGCAGTACTTC. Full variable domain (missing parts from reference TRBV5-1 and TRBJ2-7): KAGVTQTPRYLIKTRGQQVTLSCSPISGHRSVSWYQQTPGQGLQFLFEYFSETQRNKGNFPGRFSGRQFSNSRSEMNVSTLELGDSALYLCASMGTAYEQYFGPGTRLTVT.

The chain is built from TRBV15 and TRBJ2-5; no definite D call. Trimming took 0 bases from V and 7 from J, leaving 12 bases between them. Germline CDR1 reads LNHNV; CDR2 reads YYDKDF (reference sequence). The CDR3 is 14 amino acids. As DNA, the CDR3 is TGTGCCACCAGCAGAGATCATCACAGCCCGACCCAGTACTTC. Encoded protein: CATSRDHHSPTQYF.

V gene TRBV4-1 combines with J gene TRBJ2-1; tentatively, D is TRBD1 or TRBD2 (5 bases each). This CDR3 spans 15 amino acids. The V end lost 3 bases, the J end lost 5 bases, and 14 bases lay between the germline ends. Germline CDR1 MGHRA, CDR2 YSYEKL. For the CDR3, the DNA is TGCGCCAGCAGCCAGGTCGGGACCTTAAACAATGAGCAGTTCTTC. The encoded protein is CASSQVGTLNNEQFF.

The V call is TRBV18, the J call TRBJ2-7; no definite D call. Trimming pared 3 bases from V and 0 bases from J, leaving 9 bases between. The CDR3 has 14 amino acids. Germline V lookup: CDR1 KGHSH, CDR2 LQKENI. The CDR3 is CASSPTPGSYEQYF. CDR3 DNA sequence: TGTGCCAGCTCACCCACCCCTGGCTCCTACGAGCAGTACTTC. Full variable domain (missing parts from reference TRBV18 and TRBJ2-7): NAGVMQNPRHLVRRRGQEARLRCSPMKGHSHVYWYRQLPEEGLKFMVYLQKENIIDESGMPKERFSAEFPKEGPSILRIQQVVRGDSAAYFCASSPTPGSYEQYFGPGTRLTVT.

CDR3 sequence (DNA): TGCAGCGTGCGGACCAGGGACGAGCAGTACTTC. Protein product: CSVRTRDEQYF. The chain is built from TRBV29-1 and TRBJ2-7; maybe TRBD1 (5 bases). Germline loops: CDR1 SQVTM, CDR2 ANQGSEA. V was shortened by 6 bases and J by 5 bases, with 11 bases between the two germline ends. This CDR3 has 11 residues.

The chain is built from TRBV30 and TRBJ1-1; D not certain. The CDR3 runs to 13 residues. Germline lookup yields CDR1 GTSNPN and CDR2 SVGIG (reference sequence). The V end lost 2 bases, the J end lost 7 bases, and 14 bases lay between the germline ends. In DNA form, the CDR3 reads TGTGCCTGGAGTCCGAGTGCAGACATTGAAGCTTTCTTT. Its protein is CAWSPSADIEAFF.

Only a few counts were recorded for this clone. In nucleotides, the CDR3 is TGCAGCGTTGCTTCTGCGGATACGCAGTATTTT. Encoded protein: CSVASADTQYF. The chain employs TRBV29-1 and TRBJ2-3, with D uncertain. Trimming shortened V by 4 bases and J by 6 bases, and 8 bases separated the two germline ends. Germline V lookup: CDR1 SQVTM, CDR2 ANQGSEA. The CDR3 sequence is 11 residues long.

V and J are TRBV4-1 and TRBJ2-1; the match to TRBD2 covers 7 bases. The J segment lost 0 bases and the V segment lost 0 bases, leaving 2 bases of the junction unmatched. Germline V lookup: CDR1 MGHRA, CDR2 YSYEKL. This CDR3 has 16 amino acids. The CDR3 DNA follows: TGCGCCAGCAGCCAAGATCCGGGGGGCTCCTACAATGAGCAGTTCTTC. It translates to CASSQDPGGSYNEQFF.

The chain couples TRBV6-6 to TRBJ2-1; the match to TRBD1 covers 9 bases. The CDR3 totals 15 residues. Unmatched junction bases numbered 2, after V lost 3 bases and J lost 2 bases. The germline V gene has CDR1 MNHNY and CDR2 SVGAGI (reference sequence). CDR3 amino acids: CASSYGQGPYNEQFF. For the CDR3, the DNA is TGTGCCAGCAGTTATGGACAGGGGCCCTACAATGAGCAGTTCTTC.

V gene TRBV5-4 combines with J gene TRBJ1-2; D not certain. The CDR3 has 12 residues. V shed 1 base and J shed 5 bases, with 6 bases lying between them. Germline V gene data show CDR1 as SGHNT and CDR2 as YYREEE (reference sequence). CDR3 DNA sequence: TGTGCCAGCAGCTTGTACAAGTATGGCTACACCTTC. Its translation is CASSLYKYGYTF.

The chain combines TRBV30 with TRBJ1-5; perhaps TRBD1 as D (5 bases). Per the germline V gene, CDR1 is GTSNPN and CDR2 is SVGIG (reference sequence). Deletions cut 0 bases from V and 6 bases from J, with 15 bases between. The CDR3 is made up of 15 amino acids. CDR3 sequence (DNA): TGTGCCTGGAGTGTCGGGGGATCGGTAGGTCAGCCCCAGCATTTT. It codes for CAWSVGGSVGQPQHF.

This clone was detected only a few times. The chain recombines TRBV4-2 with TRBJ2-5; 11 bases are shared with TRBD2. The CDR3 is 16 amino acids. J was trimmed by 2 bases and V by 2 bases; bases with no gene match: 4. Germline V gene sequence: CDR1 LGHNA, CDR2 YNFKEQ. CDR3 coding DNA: TGTGCCAGCAGCCAAAGCGGACTAGCGGGTCAAGAGACCCAGTACTTC. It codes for CASSQSGLAGQETQYF.

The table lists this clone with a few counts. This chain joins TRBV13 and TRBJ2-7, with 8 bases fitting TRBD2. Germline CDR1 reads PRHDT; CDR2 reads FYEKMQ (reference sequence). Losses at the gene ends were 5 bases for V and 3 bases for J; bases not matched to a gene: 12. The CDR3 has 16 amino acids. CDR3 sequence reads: CASSPRVGGRSYEQYF. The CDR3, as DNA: TGTGCCAGCAGCCCCCGAGTCGGCGGGAGGAGCTACGAGCAGTACTTC.

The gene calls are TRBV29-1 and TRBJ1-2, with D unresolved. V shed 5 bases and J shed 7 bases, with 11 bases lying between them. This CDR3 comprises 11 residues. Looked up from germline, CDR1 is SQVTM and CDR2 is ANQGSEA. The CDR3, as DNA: TGCAGCGTTTCGACGGGCGGTGGCTACACCTTC. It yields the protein CSVSTGGGYTF.

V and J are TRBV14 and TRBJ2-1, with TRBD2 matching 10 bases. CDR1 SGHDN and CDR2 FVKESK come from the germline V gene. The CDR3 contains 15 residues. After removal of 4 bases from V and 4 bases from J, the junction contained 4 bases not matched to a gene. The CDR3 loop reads CASSLGSGRYNEQFF. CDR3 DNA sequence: TGTGCCAGCAGCCTAGGTAGCGGGAGGTACAATGAGCAGTTCTTC. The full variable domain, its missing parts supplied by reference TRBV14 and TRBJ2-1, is EAGVTQFPSHSVIEKGQTVTLRCDPISGHDNLYWYRRVMGKEIKFLLHFVKESKQDESGMPNNRFLAERTGGTYSTLKVQPAELEDSGVYFCASSLGSGRYNEQFFGPGTRLTVL.

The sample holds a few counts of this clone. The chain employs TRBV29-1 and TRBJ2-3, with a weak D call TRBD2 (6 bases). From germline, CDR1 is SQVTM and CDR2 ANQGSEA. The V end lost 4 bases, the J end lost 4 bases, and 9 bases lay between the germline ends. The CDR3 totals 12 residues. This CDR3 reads CSVAGRADTQYF. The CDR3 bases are TGCAGCGTTGCCGGGAGAGCAGATACGCAGTATTTT.

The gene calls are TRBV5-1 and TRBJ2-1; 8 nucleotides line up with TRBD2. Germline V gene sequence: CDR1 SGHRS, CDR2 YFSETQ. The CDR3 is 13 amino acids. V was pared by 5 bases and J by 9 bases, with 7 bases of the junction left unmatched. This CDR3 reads CASRRTSYSEQFF. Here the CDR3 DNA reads TGCGCCAGCAGAAGGACTAGCTACTCTGAGCAGTTCTTC.

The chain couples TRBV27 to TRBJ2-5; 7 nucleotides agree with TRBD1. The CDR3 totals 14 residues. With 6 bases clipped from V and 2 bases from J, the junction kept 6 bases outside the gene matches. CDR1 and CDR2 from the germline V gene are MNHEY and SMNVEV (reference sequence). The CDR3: CASSPPGQQETQYF. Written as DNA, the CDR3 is TGTGCCAGCAGCCCTCCGGGACAGCAAGAGACCCAGTACTTC.

The DNA for the CDR3 is TGTGCCTGGGACAGGGGGTCGTACAATGAGCAGTTCTTC. It yields the protein CAWDRGSYNEQFF. This sequence joins TRBV30 and TRBJ2-1, with 9 bases that match TRBD1. Germline loops: CDR1 GTSNPN, CDR2 SVGIG (reference sequence). The V and J ends lost 5 bases and 4 bases, in that order; junction bases with no gene match: 3. CDR3 size: 13 residues.

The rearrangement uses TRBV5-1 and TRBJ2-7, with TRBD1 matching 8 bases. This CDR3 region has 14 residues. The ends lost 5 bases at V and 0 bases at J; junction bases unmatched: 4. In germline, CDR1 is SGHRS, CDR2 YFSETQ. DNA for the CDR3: TGCGCCAGCAGGGATGACAGGGGCTCCTACGAGCAGTACTTC. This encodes CASRDDRGSYEQYF.

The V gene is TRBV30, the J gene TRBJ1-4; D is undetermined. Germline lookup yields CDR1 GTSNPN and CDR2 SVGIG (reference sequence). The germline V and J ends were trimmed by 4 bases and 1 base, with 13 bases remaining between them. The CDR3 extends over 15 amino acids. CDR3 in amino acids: CAWTGRRRTNEKLFF. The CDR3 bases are TGTGCCTGGACCGGCCGCCGCCGAACTAATGAAAAACTGTTTTTT. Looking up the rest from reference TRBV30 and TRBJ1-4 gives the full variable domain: SQTIHQWPATLVQPVGSPLSLECTVEGTSNPNLYWYRQAAGRGLQLLFYSVGIGQISSEVPQNLSASRPQDRQFILSSKKLLLSDSGFYLCAWTGRRRTNEKLFFGSGTQLSVL.

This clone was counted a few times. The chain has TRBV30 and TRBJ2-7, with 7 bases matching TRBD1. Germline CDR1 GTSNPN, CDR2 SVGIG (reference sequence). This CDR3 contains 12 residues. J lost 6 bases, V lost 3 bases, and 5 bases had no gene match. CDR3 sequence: CAWSDRVPEQYF. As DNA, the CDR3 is TGTGCCTGGAGCGACAGGGTACCCGAGCAGTACTTC.

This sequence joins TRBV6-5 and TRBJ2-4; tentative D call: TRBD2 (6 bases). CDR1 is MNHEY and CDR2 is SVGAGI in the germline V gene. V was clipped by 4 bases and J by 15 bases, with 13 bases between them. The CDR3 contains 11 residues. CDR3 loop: CASSSGTSWYF. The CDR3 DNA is TGTGCCAGCAGTTCCGGGACTTCGTGGTACTTC.